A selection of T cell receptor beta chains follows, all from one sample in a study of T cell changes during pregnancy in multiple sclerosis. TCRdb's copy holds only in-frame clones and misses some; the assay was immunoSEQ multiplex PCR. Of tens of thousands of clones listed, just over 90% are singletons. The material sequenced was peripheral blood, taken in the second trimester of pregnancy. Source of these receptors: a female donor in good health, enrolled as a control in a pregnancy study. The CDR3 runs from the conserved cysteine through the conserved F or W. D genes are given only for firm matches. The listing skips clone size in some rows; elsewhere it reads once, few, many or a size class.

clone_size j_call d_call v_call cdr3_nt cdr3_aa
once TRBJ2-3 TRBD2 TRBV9 TGTGCCAGCAGCGCCCGTCCAGCGGGGGCGGCAGATACGCAGTATTTT CASSARPAGAADTQYF
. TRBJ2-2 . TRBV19 TGTGCCAGTAGGAGGACGAACACCGGGGAGCTGTTTTTT CASRRTNTGELFF
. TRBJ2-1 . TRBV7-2 TGTGCCAGCAGCTTACAGGATAGATATTCTGAAGAGCAGTTCTTC CASSLQDRYSEEQFF
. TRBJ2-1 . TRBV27 TGTGCCAGCAGTTTTAGCGGCAATGAGCAGTTCTTC CASSFSGNEQFF
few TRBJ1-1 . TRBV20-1 TGCAGGGTTCTGGCGGAGGTTGCTTTCTTT CRVLAEVAFF
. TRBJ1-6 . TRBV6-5 TGTGCCAGCAGCCCCGGGAGGAATAATTCACCCCTCCACTTT CASSPGRNNSPLHF
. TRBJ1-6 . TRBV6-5 TGTGCCAGCAGTTCGCAGGGGTTCGGCCTCCACTTT CASSSQGFGLHF
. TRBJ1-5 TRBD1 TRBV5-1 TGCGCCAGCAGCCAACCCCGGGACAGGGGAAGGCAGCCCCAGCATTTT CASSQPRDRGRQPQHF
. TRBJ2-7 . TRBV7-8 TGTGCCAGCAGCTTGGAGGGGTCACGCTACGAGCAGTACTTC CASSLEGSRYEQYF
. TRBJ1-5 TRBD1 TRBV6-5 TGTGCCAGCAGTCGGACAGGAGATCAGCCCCAGCATTTT CASSRTGDQPQHF
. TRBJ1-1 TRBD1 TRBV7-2 TGTGCCAGCAGATCCCGACAGGGGCTAAACACTGAAGCTTTCTTT CASRSRQGLNTEAFF
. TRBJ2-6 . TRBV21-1 TGTGCCAGCAGCAAAGAGCGGGTCCCCGGGGCCAACGTCCTGACTTTC CASSKERVPGANVLTF
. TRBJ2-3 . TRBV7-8 TGTGCCAGCAGAGTAAGGGGAAAGGATACGCAGTATTTT CASRVRGKDTQYF
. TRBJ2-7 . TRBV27 TGTGCCAGCAGGACCAGGGACTACGAGCAGTACTTC CASRTRDYEQYF
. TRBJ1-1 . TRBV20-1 TGCAGTGCTAGAGGGGCAGGGATCTCCGGATTT CSARGAGISGF
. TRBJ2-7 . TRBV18 TGTGCCAGCTCACCACCGCGGGATACCTACGAGCAGTACTTC CASSPPRDTYEQYF
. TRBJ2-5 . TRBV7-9 TGTGCCAGCAGCTGGAACAGGGGGCGGGAGGAGGCCCAGTACTTC CASSWNRGREEAQYF
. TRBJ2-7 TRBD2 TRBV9 TGTGCCAGCAGCCCAGGGACTAGCGGGGGCTACGAGCAGTACTTC CASSPGTSGGYEQYF
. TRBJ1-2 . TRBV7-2 TGTGCCAGCAGCTCCCCTTTTGGCCAACCATCTAAACTATATGGCTACACCTTC CASSSPFGQPSKLYGYTF
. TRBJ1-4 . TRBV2 TGTGCCAGCAGTGAAGCGAGCCATAAAGAAAAACTGTTTTTT CASSEASHKEKLFF
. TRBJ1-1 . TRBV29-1 TGCAGCGTTAGATCAGGGCACACTGAAGCTTTCTTT CSVRSGHTEAFF
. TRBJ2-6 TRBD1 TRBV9 TGTGCCAGCAGCGTCAGCTGGGACAGGGATTCTGGGGCCAACGTCCTGACTTTC CASSVSWDRDSGANVLTF
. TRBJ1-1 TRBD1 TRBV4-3 TGCGCCAGCAGCCAAACAGGGGAGAGGGCTTTCTTT CASSQTGERAFF
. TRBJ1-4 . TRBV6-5 TGTGCCAGCAGTTACTCGTCAGGCCAAAAACTGTTTTTT CASSYSSGQKLFF
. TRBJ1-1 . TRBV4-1 TGCGCCAGCAGCCAAAGGGGGGGGACTGAAGCTTTCTTT CASSQRGGTEAFF
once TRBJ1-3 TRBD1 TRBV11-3 TGTGCCAGCAGCCGAAGGACAGGCGCCCCTGGAAACACCATATATTTT CASSRRTGAPGNTIYF
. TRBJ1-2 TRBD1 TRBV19 TGTGCCAGTAGTATAGCGAGGGGGACAGGGCGAACTCGAAACTATGGCTACACCTTC CASSIARGTGRTRNYGYTF
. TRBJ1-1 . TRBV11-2 TGTGCCAGCAGCTGGGCAAGGGGGAACACTGAAGCTTTCTTT CASSWARGNTEAFF
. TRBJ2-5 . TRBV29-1 TGCAGCGTTGAACCGGGGGAAGAGACCCAGTACTTC CSVEPGEETQYF
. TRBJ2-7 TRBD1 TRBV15 TGTGCCACCAGCAGACTGGACAGGGGACTCTCCTACGAGCAGTACTTC CATSRLDRGLSYEQYF
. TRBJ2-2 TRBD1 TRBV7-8 TGTGCCAGCAGCTCCCGACAGGGGGTATCGAACACCGGGGAGCTGTTTTTT CASSSRQGVSNTGELFF
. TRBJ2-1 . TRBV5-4 TGTGCCACAACTTACGGGAACCCCTACAATGAGCAGTTCTTC CATTYGNPYNEQFF
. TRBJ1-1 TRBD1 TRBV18 TGTGCCAGCTCACCAAATAGGACAGGGCGGAACACTGAAGCTTTCTTT CASSPNRTGRNTEAFF
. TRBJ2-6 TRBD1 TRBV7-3 TGTGCCAGCAGCCTAGGGGGCGCTGGGGCCAACGTCCTGACTTTC CASSLGGAGANVLTF
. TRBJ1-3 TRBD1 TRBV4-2 TGTGCCAGCAGCCAAGCGTGGGACAGGCGGTCCGGAAACACCATATATTTT CASSQAWDRRSGNTIYF
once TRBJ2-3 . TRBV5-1 TGCGCCAGCAGCCTAACGGCAAGCGGAAGCACAGATACGCAGTATTTT CASSLTASGSTDTQYF
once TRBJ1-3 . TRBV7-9 TGTGCCAGCAGCTTAGACGCAGGAACGGGAAACACCATATATTTT CASSLDAGTGNTIYF
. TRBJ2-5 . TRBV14 TGTGCCAGCAGCCAAGCCCCCTGGTTAGCTCAGGAGACCCAGTACTTC CASSQAPWLAQETQYF
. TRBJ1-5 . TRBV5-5 TGTGCCAGCAGCGCCGGAGAATTCAATCAGCCCCAGCATTTT CASSAGEFNQPQHF
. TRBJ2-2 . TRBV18 TGTGCCAGCTCACCACCGTACAGGGCGAACACCGGGGAGCTGTTTTTT CASSPPYRANTGELFF
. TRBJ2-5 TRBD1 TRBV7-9 TGTGCCAGCGGAGACAGGGCTGGGGAGACCCAGTACTTC CASGDRAGETQYF
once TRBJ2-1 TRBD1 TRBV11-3 TGTGCCAGCAGCGTCAGGACAGGGACCTACAATGAGCAGTTCTTC CASSVRTGTYNEQFF
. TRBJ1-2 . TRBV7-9 TGTGCCAGCAGCTTAGGGGGCGATGGCTACACCTTC CASSLGGDGYTF
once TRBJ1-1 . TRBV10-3 TGTGCCATCAGTGAGTCCCCTTATGAAGCTTTCTTT CAISESPYEAFF
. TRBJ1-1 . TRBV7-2 TGTGCCAGCAGCTTACGCGCCTTGAACACTGAAGCTTTCTTT CASSLRALNTEAFF
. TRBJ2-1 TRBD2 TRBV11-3 TGTGCCAGCAGCGCGGGACTAGCGGGGTACAATGAGCAGTTCTTC CASSAGLAGYNEQFF
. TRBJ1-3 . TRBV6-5 TGTGCCAGCAGACCCGGGTTCTCGATCGGAAACACCATATATTTT CASRPGFSIGNTIYF
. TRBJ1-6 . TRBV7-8 TGTGCCAGCAGCTTAGCGGAGGGGCCCGATTCACCCCTCCACTTT CASSLAEGPDSPLHF
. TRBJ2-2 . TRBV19 TGTGCCAGTAGTATTCCTACACCGACGGGGGACACCGGGGAGCTGTTTTTT CASSIPTPTGDTGELFF
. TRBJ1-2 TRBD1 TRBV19 TGTGCCAGTAGGGGGACAGCCGCCCTCGATGGCTACACCTTC CASRGTAALDGYTF
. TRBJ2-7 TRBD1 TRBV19 TGTGCCAGTACAGGGACAGGGATGTACGAGCAGTACTTC CASTGTGMYEQYF
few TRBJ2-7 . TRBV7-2 TGTGCCAGCAGTCCAGTCGTGGAGCGGGAGCAGTACTTC CASSPVVEREQYF
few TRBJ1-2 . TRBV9 TGTGCCAGCAGCGTGTCAGGGGACCTTTGGGGCTACACCTTC CASSVSGDLWGYTF
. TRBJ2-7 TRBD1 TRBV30 TGTGCCTGGAGTGTAGGACAGGGGGGCTACGAGCAGTACTTC CAWSVGQGGYEQYF
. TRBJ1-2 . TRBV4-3 TGCGCCAGCAGCCAGACCCATGGGAGTGGGCCCTTTGACTATGGCTACACCTTC CASSQTHGSGPFDYGYTF
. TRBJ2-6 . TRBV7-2 TGTGCCAGCAGCATAGATAGCTCTGGGGCCAACGTCCTGACTTTC CASSIDSSGANVLTF
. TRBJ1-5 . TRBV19 TGTGCCAGTAGTATAAACAGGGAAGGAGTAACGAGCAATCAGCCCCAGCATTTT CASSINREGVTSNQPQHF
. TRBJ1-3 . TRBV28 TGTGCCAGCAGTTGGGCAGGGCTTTTCACTGGAAACACCATATATTTT CASSWAGLFTGNTIYF
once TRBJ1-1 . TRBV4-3 TGCGCCAGCAGCCAGAGCACGGTCATGAACACTGAAGCTTTCTTT CASSQSTVMNTEAFF